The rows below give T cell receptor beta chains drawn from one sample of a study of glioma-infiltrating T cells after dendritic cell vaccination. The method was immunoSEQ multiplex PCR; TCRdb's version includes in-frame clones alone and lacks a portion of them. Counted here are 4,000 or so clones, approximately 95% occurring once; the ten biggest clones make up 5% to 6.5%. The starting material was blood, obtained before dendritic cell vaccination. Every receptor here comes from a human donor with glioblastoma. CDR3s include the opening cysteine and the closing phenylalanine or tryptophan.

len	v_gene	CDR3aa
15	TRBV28	CASSPGHLPFYGYTF
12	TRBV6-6	CASSLTGSEQYF
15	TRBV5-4	CASSLGGREGGEQYF
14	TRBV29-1	CSVSGGIPLSGYTF
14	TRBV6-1	CASSGRLETGELFF
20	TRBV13	CASSPNRLAGVSPMAYEQYF
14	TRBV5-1	CASSPGPWDTEAFF
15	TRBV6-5	CASSYGLGGNEKLFF
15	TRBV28	CASSAQGAWGETQYF
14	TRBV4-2	CASSQVADKNGYTF
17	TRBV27	CASSLLTTGGRTYEQYF
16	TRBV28	CYSSPSTTATNEKLFF
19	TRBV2	CASYKAGLAGDLSYNEQFF
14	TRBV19	CASSRRLDNEKLFF
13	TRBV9	CASSVDLNYGYTF
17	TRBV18	CASSLQGGGSSGNTIYF
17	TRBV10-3	CAISWTGGIKSNYGYTF
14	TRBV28	CASSPLRITDTQYF
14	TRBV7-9	CASSLTVQVYEQYF
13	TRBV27	CASSWRMNYEQYF
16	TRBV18	CASSPGPGRSNQPQHF
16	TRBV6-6	CASRRKDTRSGNTIYF
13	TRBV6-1	CASSIRLLGELFF
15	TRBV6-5	CASSYRQGQALVAFF
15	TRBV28	CASSLPVDSNQPQHF
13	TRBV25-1	CASSGTGGQPQHF
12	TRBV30	CAYGTGGDIQYF
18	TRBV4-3	CASSQSKTKRDSSYEQYF
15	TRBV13	CASSPRVSGANVLTF
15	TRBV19	CASSSTGTRTDTQYF
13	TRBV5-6	CASSSGTGAEAFF
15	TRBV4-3	CASSQDRQGQETQYF
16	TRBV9	CASSARGGPATGELFF
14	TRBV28	CATKTRQGRAEAFF
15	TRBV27	CASSRQGRANEKLFF
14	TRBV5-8	CASSLGQGATSYTF
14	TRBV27	CASSFGAGLQPQHF
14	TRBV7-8	CASSYLAVGYEQYF
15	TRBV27	CASGNWATNTDTQYF
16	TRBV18	CASSGDQGGLNTEAFF
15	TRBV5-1	CASSLERSNTGELFF
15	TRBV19	CASTASTGGWYEQFF
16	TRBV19	CASSKRSQSRANVLTF
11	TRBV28	CASSQIYGYTF
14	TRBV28	CASSSDRRNTEAFF
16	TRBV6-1	CASSEAWGHSNQPQHF
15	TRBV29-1	CSVEMVAGGTGELFF
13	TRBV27	CASSPGASYEQYF
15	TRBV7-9	CASSLSGRVSNEQFF
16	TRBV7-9	CASSISGTSSTDTQYF